The 29 T cell receptor beta chains in this list originate from one sample, sequenced in a study of preoperative IRX-2 immunotherapy in early breast cancer. The table came from immunoSEQ multiplex PCR; TCRdb's copy has only in-frame clones and leaves some out. The table lists approximately 34,000 clones, about 96% of them singletons, with around 6% in the top ten. Noted treatment: preoperative locoregional IRX-2 cytokine immunotherapy. This specimen was acquired from a patient treated with IRX-2 immunotherapy. All receptors derive from a human donor with breast cancer.

The V gene is TRBV7-2, the J gene TRBJ2-5; 15 nucleotides agree with TRBD2. V dropped 6 bases and J dropped 2; count of bases not matched to a gene: 10. The CDR3 has 18 amino acids. CDR1 is SGHTA and CDR2 is FQGNSA in the germline V gene. The CDR3 here is CASSFGLAGGFRQETQYF. CDR3 sequence (DNA): TGTGCCAGCAGTTTCGGACTAGCGGGGGGGTTTCGTCAAGAGACCCAGTACTTC.

CDR3 nucleotides: TGTGCCAGCAGCCCGATTGGACTAGCGGGGCAAGAGACCCAGTACTTC. Translation: CASSPIGLAGQETQYF. The rearrangement joins TRBV7-3 to TRBJ2-5; 12 nucleotides agree with TRBD2. The CDR3 has 16 amino acids. J was trimmed by 2 bases and V by 5 bases; bases with no gene match: 6. Germline V lookup: CDR1 SGHTA, CDR2 FQGTGA.

The gene calls are TRBV2 and TRBJ2-3; D remains unclear. Trimming pared 4 bases from V and 1 base from J, leaving 9 bases between. CDR1 and CDR2 (germline): SNHLY, FYNNEI. There are 14 residues in the CDR3. This CDR3 reads CASSARHGTDTQYF. The CDR3 DNA sequence: TGTGCCAGCAGTGCCCGACACGGCACAGATACGCAGTATTTT. Variable domain in full (rest from reference TRBV2 and TRBJ2-3): EPEVTQTPSHQVTQMGQEVILRCVPISNHLYFYWYRQILGQKVEFLVSFYNNEISEKSEIFDDQFSVERPDGSNFTLKIRSTKLEDSAMYFCASSARHGTDTQYFGPGTRLTVL.

The chain combines TRBV18 with TRBJ2-7; 10 positions match TRBD1. This CDR3 spans 15 amino acids. The V segment lost 4 bases and the J segment 4 bases; nucleotides outside the gene matches: 7. Germline assignment: CDR1 KGHSH and CDR2 LQKENI. In DNA, the CDR3 is TGTGCCAGCTCACAGACAGGGGGCGCAGGATACGAGCAGTACTTC. Protein: CASSQTGGAGYEQYF.

This sequence joins TRBV5-1 and TRBJ1-1; 7 nucleotides align to TRBD1. Germline lookup yields CDR1 SGHRS and CDR2 YFSETQ. The CDR3 is 12 residues long. The junction had 7 bases not matched to a gene; V was cut back by 6 bases and J by 8 bases. Here the CDR3 reads CASKGTESEAFF. CDR3 sequence (DNA): TGCGCCAGCAAGGGGACAGAGTCCGAAGCTTTCTTT.

V usage is TRBV10-1 and J usage is TRBJ2-2, with 10 bases aligning to TRBD1. This CDR3 has 14 residues. Germline CDR1 reads WNHNN; CDR2 reads SYGVQD (reference sequence). V was clipped by 8 bases and J by 6 bases; unmatched bases: 6. The DNA for the CDR3 is TGCGCCAGCTCGACAGGGGGCAGGCCCGGGGAGCTGTTTTTT. Translation: CASSTGGRPGELFF.

This chain joins TRBV11-2 and TRBJ2-2, with D perhaps given as TRBD1 or TRBD2 (6 bases each). The V gene lost 1 base and the J gene lost 7 bases, with 13 bases spanning the gap. Germline V gene data show CDR1 as SGHAT and CDR2 as FQNNGV. The CDR3 totals 15 residues. As DNA, the CDR3 is TGTGCCAGCAGCTTAGGGGTCGGGGGCCACGGGGAGCTGTTTTTT. It yields the protein CASSLGVGGHGELFF.

The chain links TRBV18 to TRBJ2-7, with D possibly TRBD2 on 5 matching bases. Trimming pared 4 bases from V and 4 bases from J, leaving 14 bases between. This CDR3 is 14 amino acids long. Germline CDR1 is KGHSH and CDR2 is LQKENI. This CDR3 is CASSQGSGIYEQYF. The CDR3 DNA sequence: TGTGCCAGCTCACAGGGATCGGGGATTTACGAGCAGTACTTC.

The V and J genes are TRBV2 and TRBJ2-2; 14 nucleotides agree with TRBD2. V gave up 3 bases and J gave up 6 bases; unmatched junction bases: 0. Germline lookup yields CDR1 SNHLY and CDR2 FYNNEI. The CDR3 has 15 amino acids. The CDR3 nucleotides read TGTGCCAGCAGTGAGACTAGCGGGGGGGCCGGGGAGCTGTTTTTT. Encoded protein: CASSETSGGAGELFF.

The chain's CDR3 is CSAPDNYGYTF. CDR3 DNA sequence: TGCAGTGCTCCGGACAACTATGGCTACACCTTC. This chain uses TRBV20-1 with TRBJ1-2; D not resolved. The CDR3 loop spans 11 amino acids. Germline CDR1 DFQATT, CDR2 SNEGSKA (reference sequence). V was clipped by 5 bases and J by 2 bases, with 6 bases between them.

This clone was recorded only once. The J gene is TRBJ1-5, the V gene TRBV19, with unresolved D. The CDR3 consists of 17 residues. Trimming took 1 base from V and 0 from J, leaving 13 bases between them. The V gene's germline CDR1 is LNHDA and CDR2 SQIVND (reference sequence). The CDR3 DNA sequence: TGTGCCAGTAGTATAGGCCTCCGGAGGTCTAGCAATCAGCCCCAGCATTTT. As protein: CASSIGLRRSSNQPQHF.

This clone turned up a few times. The chain combines TRBV19 with TRBJ2-7, with TRBD2 as a possible D gene (5 bases). With 8 bases removed from V and 2 bases from J, the gap between germline ends came to 10 bases. The CDR3 spans 12 residues. Germline V lookup: CDR1 LNHDA, CDR2 SQIVND (reference sequence). The CDR3 DNA reads as TGTGCCAGTGGTGGAGGTACCTACGAGCAGTACTTC. Residues: CASGGGTYEQYF.

This sequence joins TRBV2 and TRBJ2-7; 7 bases fit TRBD2. The V gene's germline CDR1 is SNHLY and CDR2 FYNNEI. CDR3 length: 14 residues. V lost 7 bases, J lost 3 bases, and 9 bases stayed unmatched. CDR3 DNA sequence: TGTGCCAGCAATTCGGGAGGCTCAATCTACGAGCAGTACTTC. Protein: CASNSGGSIYEQYF.

The chain links TRBV20-1 to TRBJ2-5; possibly TRBD2 for D (7 bases). This CDR3 comprises 11 residues. The germline CDR1 and CDR2 sequences are DFQATT and SNEGSKA (reference sequence). For the CDR3, the DNA is TGCAGGGGGGGGCAGAAAGAGACCCAGTACTTC. This gives the protein CRGGQKETQYF.

A few counts support this clone. The J gene is TRBJ2-7, the V gene TRBV27, with a possible D match to TRBD1 (6 bases). V was pared by 3 bases and J by 0 bases, with 15 bases between. Germline V gene sequence: CDR1 MNHEY, CDR2 SMNVEV (reference sequence). This CDR3 region has 16 residues. The CDR3 bases are TGTGCCAGCAGTTTCCGGCTGAGGGGGAGCTCCTACGAGCAGTACTTC. Its protein is CASSFRLRGSSYEQYF.

V is TRBV28 and J is TRBJ2-7, with D possibly being TRBD1 or TRBD2 (6 bases each). CDR1 and CDR2 (germline): MDHEN, SYDVKM. Trimming cost V 6 bases and J 3 bases, with 18 bases left between them. The CDR3 loop spans 15 amino acids. CDR3 region: CASRVNGGGFYEQYF. CDR3 DNA sequence: TGTGCCAGCAGGGTCAATGGAGGGGGTTTCTACGAGCAGTACTTC.

In this sample, this clone turned up once. This chain connects TRBV5-1 to TRBJ2-5; TRBD1 matches at 9 bases. Germline V gene sequence: CDR1 SGHRS, CDR2 YFSETQ. This CDR3 is built from 15 residues. Trimming at V came to 1 base and at J to 4 bases, leaving 5 bases not matched to a gene. CDR3 in DNA: TGCGCCAGCAGCTTGATGGGACAGGGCGGAGAGACCCAGTACTTC. This translates into CASSLMGQGGETQYF.

The chain combines TRBV7-9 with TRBJ2-7; D gene uncertain. The V and J ends lost 5 bases and 7 bases respectively, with 15 bases between them. Germline V CDR1 and CDR2: SEHNR, FQNEAQ (reference sequence). The CDR3 is 13 amino acids. This chain's CDR3 is CASSLPGAFEQYF. CDR3 sequence (DNA): TGTGCCAGCAGCCTCCCGGGCGCTTTTGAGCAGTACTTC.

This clone occurred once. The chain combines TRBV29-1 with TRBJ1-2; no reliable D call. The CDR3 loop spans 14 amino acids. V was shortened by 1 base and J by 0 bases, with 9 bases between the two germline ends. Germline CDR1 SQVTM, CDR2 ANQGSEA. CDR3 sequence reads: CSVEVNSTNYGYTF. CDR3 DNA sequence: TGCAGCGTTGAAGTAAACAGCACTAACTATGGCTACACCTTC.

V usage is TRBV6-6 and J usage is TRBJ2-3; D possibly matches TRBD1 or TRBD2 (5 bases each). Germline assignment: CDR1 MNHNY and CDR2 SVGAGI (reference sequence). This CDR3 comprises 14 residues. Deletions cut 8 bases from V and 0 bases from J, with 12 bases between. CDR3 residues: CASRDRPSTDTQYF. In nucleotides, the CDR3 is TGTGCCAGCCGGGACCGACCAAGCACAGATACGCAGTATTTT.

The chain combines TRBV28 with TRBJ2-7, with D possibly being TRBD1 or TRBD2 (5 bases each). Per the germline V gene, CDR1 is MDHEN and CDR2 is SYDVKM. There are 14 residues in the CDR3. Deletions cut 5 bases from V and 0 bases from J, with 11 bases between. The CDR3 loop is CASSVSGPSYEQYF. In DNA, the CDR3 is TGTGCCAGCAGTGTGTCGGGGCCCTCCTACGAGCAGTACTTC.

The rearrangement uses TRBV2 and TRBJ1-5; D call uncertain. CDR3 length equals 11 residues. The germline V and J ends were trimmed by 8 bases and 0 bases, with 2 bases remaining between them. Germline CDR1 and CDR2: SNHLY and FYNNEI. In DNA form, the CDR3 reads TGTGCCAGCGCTAGCAATCAGCCCCAGCATTTT. This encodes CASASNQPQHF.

The CDR3 region is CASNRGAGNTIYF. CDR3 nucleotides: TGTGCCAGCAACAGGGGGGCTGGAAACACCATATATTTT. This sequence joins TRBV28 and TRBJ1-3, with 8 bases fitting TRBD1. This CDR3 contains 13 residues. Germline lookup yields CDR1 MDHEN and CDR2 SYDVKM. V shed 7 bases, J shed 2 bases, and the junction held 1 base outside the gene matches.

CDR3 protein: CASSQGGRGSGELFF. The CDR3, as DNA: TGTGCCAGCAGTCAGGGAGGAAGGGGGTCCGGGGAGCTGTTTTTT. The chain is built from TRBV28 and TRBJ2-2, with D perhaps being TRBD1 or TRBD2 (6 bases each). V lost 5 bases and J lost 6, with 16 bases in between. Germline CDR1 and CDR2: MDHEN and SYDVKM. This CDR3 is built from 15 residues.

The CDR3 sequence is CATSRVEREQYF. The CDR3 DNA reads TGTGCCACCAGCAGAGTAGAGCGCGAGCAGTACTTC. V usage is TRBV15 and J usage is TRBJ2-7; D not resolved. Trimming removed 1 base at V and 6 bases at J, with 7 bases between. This CDR3 spans 12 amino acids. Germline assignment: CDR1 LNHNV and CDR2 YYDKDF (reference sequence).

The chain is built from TRBV21-1 and TRBJ2-4; the D call TRBD1 from the table was never checked on the DNA. TRBV21-1 is a listed pseudogene. The CDR3 runs to 15 residues. CDR3 residues: CASSTTRTGKNIQYF. Here the CDR3 DNA reads TGTGCCAGCAGCACCACTAGGACAGGGAAAAACATTCAGTACTTC.

The V call is TRBV5-6, the J call TRBJ1-4; D is unresolved. This CDR3 is 13 amino acids long. V lost 0 bases, J lost 7 bases, and 7 bases lay in between. CDR1 SGHDT and CDR2 YYEEEE come from the germline V gene. The DNA of the CDR3 is TGTGCCAGCAGCTTGGGGCAGCCTGAAAAACTGTTTTTT. Translation gives CASSLGQPEKLFF.

The CDR3 bases are TGTGCCAGCAGCCGGACAGGGAGCTCCTACGAGCAGTACTTC. This codes for CASSRTGSSYEQYF. The chain couples TRBV6-5 to TRBJ2-7; 8 nucleotides agree with TRBD1. The CDR3 runs 14 residues. V shed 6 bases, J shed 0 bases, and the junction held 4 bases outside the gene matches. Germline CDR1 is MNHEY and CDR2 is SVGAGI.

The chain has TRBV29-1 and TRBJ1-1, with D maybe TRBD1 (5 bases). The CDR3 spans 13 residues. Trimming left V 6 bases short and J 1 base short, with 12 bases between. The germline gives CDR1 SQVTM, CDR2 ANQGSEA. The CDR3 DNA reads TGCAGCGTGGGGGGACGGCCGAACACTGAAGCTTTCTTT. It encodes CSVGGRPNTEAFF.